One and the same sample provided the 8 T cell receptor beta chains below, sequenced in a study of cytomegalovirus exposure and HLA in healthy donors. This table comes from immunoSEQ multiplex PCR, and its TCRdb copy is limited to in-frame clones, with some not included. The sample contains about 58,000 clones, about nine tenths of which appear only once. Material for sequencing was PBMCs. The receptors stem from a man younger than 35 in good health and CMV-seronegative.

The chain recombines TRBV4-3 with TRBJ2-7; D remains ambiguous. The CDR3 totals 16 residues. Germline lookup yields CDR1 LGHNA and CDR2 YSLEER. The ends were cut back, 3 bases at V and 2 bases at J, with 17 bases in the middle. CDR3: CASSHELASAAYEQYF. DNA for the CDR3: TGCGCCAGCAGCCACGAGTTAGCTAGTGCAGCCTACGAGCAGTACTTC.

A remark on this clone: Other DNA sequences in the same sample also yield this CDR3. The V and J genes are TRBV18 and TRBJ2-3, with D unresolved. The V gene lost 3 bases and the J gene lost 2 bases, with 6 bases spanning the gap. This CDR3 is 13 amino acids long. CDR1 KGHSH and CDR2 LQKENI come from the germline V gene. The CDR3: CASSPPSTDTQYF. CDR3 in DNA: TGTGCCAGCTCACCCCCTTCCACAGATACGCAGTATTTT. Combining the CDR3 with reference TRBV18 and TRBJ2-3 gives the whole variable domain NAGVMQNPRHLVRRRGQEARLRCSPMKGHSHVYWYRQLPEEGLKFMVYLQKENIIDESGMPKERFSAEFPKEGPSILRIQQVVRGDSAAYFCASSPPSTDTQYFGPGTRLTVL.

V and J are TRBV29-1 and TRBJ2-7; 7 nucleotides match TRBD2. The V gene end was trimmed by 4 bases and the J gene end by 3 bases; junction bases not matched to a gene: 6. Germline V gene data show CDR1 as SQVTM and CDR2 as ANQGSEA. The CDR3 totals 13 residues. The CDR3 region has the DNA TGCAGCGTTGGGGCGGGAGACATCTACGAGCAGTACTTC. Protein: CSVGAGDIYEQYF.

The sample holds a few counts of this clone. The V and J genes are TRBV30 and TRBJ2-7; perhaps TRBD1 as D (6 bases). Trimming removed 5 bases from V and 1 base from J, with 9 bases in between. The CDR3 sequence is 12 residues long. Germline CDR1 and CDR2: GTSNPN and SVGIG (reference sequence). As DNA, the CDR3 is TGTGCCTGGGGACAGTATTCCTACGAGCAGTACTTC. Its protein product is CAWGQYSYEQYF. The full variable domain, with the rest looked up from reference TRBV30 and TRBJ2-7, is SQTIHQWPATLVQPVGSPLSLECTVEGTSNPNLYWYRQAAGRGLQLLFYSVGIGQISSEVPQNLSASRPQDRQFILSSKKLLLSDSGFYLCAWGQYSYEQYFGPGTRLTVT.

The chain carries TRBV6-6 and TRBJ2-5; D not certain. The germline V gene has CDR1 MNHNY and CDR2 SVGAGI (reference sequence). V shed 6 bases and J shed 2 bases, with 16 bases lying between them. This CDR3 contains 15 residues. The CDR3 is CASSHFLEFQETQYF. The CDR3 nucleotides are TGTGCCAGCAGCCACTTCCTAGAGTTTCAAGAGACCCAGTACTTC.

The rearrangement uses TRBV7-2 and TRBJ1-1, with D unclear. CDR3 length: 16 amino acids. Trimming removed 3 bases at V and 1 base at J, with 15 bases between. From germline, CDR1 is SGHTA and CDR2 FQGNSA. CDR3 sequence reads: CASSLRATDWNTEAFF. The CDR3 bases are TGTGCCAGCAGCTTGAGGGCGACGGATTGGAACACTGAAGCTTTCTTT.

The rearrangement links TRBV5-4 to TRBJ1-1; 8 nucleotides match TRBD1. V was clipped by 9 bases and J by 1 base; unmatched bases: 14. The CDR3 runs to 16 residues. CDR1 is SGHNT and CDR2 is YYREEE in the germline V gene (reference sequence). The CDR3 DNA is TGTGCCACGAAGGAAGGGACAGGCCCTTCGAACACTGAAGCTTTCTTT. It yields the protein CATKEGTGPSNTEAFF.

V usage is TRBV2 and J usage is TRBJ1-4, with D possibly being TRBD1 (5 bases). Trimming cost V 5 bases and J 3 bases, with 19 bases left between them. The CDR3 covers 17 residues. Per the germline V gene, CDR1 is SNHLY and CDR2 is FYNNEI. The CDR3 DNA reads TGTGCCAGCAGTTGGGGTGGGGCGGCCCGACCTAATGAAAAACTGTTTTTT. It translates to CASSWGGAARPNEKLFF.